This TCR beta chain is from a study of blood T cell repertoires in COVID-19. About the research overall: Samples of COVID-19 (acute and convalescent) were obtained from the United States, Italy and Spain. Sources were T cells, B-cell-depleted T cells, or PBMCs; the material itself was cDNA or gDNA.

The J segment lost 5 bases and the V segment lost 7 bases, leaving 12 bases of the junction unmatched. The CDR3 has 15 amino acids. Germline values: CDR1 GTSNPN, CDR2 SVGIG (reference sequence). This clone showed up just a few times. Source study methods: Reference gene primers were amplified, and this amplification served to estimate nucleated cell counts. Here immunoSEQ multiplex PCR was the method, and the copy in TCRdb shows in-frame clones only, minus some. That table furnishes V, J and clone size, whereas the DNA furnished D and trimming. The repertoire holds about 380,000 clones, with approximately 80% as singletons.

The sample was peripheral blood. This sequence joins TRBV30 and TRBJ2-1; 9 nucleotides align to TRBD2. The receptor comes from a human donor with acute or convalescent COVID-19. The donor label of this sample is uncertain. CDR3 in amino acids: CALTLARGGNNEQFF. The CDR3 nucleotides are TGTGCCTTAACCCTAGCGCGGGGGGGCAACAATGAGCAGTTCTTC.